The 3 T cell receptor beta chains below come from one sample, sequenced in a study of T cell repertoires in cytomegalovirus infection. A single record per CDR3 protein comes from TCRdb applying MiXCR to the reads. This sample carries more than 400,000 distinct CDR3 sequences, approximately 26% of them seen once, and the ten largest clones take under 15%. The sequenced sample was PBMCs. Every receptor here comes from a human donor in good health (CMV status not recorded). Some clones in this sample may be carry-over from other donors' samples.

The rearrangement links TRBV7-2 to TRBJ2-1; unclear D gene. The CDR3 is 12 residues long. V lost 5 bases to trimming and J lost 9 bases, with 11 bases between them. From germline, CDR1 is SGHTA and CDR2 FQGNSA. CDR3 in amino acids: CASSAPFSEQFF. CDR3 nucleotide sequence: TGTGCCAGCAGCGCCCCCTTCAGTGAGCAGTTCTTC.

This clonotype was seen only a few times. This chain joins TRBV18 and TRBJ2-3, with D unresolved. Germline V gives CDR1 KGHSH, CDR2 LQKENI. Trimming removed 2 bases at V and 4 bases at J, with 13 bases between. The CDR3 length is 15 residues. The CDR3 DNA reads TGTGCCAGCTCACCATTTAGTTCGAACCCAGATACGCAGTATTTT. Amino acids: CASSPFSSNPDTQYF.

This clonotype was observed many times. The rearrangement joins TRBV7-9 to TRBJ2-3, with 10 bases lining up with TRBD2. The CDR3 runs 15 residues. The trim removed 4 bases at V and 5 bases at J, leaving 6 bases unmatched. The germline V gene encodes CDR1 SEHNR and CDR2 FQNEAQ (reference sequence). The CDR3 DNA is TGTGCCAGCAGCTCTATAGCGGGAGGCGGAGATACGCAGTATTTT. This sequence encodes CASSSIAGGGDTQYF.